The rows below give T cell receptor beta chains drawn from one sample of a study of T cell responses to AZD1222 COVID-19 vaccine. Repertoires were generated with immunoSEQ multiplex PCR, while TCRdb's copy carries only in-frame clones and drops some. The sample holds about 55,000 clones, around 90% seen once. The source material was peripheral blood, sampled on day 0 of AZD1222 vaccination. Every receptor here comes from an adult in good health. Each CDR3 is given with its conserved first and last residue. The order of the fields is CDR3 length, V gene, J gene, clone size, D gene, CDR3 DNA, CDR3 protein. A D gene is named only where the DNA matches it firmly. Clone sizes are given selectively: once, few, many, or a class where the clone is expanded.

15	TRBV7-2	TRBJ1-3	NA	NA	TGTGCCAGCAGCTTAGCGTCACGTACTGGAAACACCATATATTTT	CASSLASRTGNTIYF
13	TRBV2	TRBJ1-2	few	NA	TGTGCCAGCAGAGTTGTTACTAACTATGGCTACACCTTC	CASRVVTNYGYTF
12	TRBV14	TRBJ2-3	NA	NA	TGTGCCAGCAGCCAAGCCAGGAGGGTGCAGTATTTT	CASSQARRVQYF
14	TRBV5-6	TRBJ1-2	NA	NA	TGTGCCAGCACCCACGATCCCTCACAGGGTAGCTACACCTTC	CASTHDPSQGSYTF
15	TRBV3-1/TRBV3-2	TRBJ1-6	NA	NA	TGTGCCAGCAGCCCTATGGGGGGCCCGAATTCACCCCTCCACTTT	CASSPMGGPNSPLHF
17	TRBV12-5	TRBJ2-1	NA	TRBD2	TGTGCTAGTGGTTTGACCGTCAGCGGGACCGGCCCCAATGAGCAGTTCTTC	CASGLTVSGTGPNEQFF
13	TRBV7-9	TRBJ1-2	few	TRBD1	TGTGCCAGCAGTGCGGTCAGGGGGTATGGCTACACCTTC	CASSAVRGYGYTF
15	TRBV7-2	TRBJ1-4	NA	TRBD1	TGTGCCAGCAGCTTAAAGGGGGCATGGGAGGAAAAACTGTTTTTT	CASSLKGAWEEKLFF
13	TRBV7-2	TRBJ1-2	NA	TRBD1	TGTGCCAGCAGCAAACAGGGGAACTATGGCTACACCTTC	CASSKQGNYGYTF
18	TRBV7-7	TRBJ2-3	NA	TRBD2	TGTGCCAGCAGCCCAGGAGCTAGCGGCGCCCCTAGCACAGATACGCAGTATTTT	CASSPGASGAPSTDTQYF
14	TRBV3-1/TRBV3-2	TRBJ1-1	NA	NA	TGTGCCAGCAGCCAAGTGGTCCAGGGCGGCGAAGCTTTCTTT	CASSQVVQGGEAFF
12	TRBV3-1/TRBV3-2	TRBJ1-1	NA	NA	TGTGCCAGCAGCCCCGACTTCACTGAAGCTTTCTTT	CASSPDFTEAFF
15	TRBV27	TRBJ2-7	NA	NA	TGTGCCAGCAGTTCCCTCCAGGGGAGTTCCTACGAGCAGTACTTC	CASSSLQGSSYEQYF
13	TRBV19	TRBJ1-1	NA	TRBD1	TGTGCCAGTAACACAGGGGCCCCTCGGGGAGCTTTCTTT	CASNTGAPRGAFF
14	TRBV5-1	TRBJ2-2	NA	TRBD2	TGCGCCAGCAGCCACGGGACTAGCCGGGGGGAGCTGTTTTTT	CASSHGTSRGELFF
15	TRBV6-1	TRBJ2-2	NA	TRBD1	TGTGCCAGCAGTGAACAGGGGGCGCTGGCCGGGGAGCTGTTTTTT	CASSEQGALAGELFF
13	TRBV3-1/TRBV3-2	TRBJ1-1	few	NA	TGTGCCAGCAGCCCCCGCGGAGGCACTGAAGCTTTCTTT	CASSPRGGTEAFF
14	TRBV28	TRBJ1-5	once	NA	TGTGCCAGCAAGGGGACCGAGCCTATAAGTCCCCAGCATTTT	CASKGTEPISPQHF
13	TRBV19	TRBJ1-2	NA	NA	TGTGCCAGTACCCCGGACAAGATCTATGGCTACACCTTC	CASTPDKIYGYTF
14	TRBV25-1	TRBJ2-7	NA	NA	TGTGCCAGCAGTGAAGGGGGCAGCTCCTACGAGCAGTACTTC	CASSEGGSSYEQYF
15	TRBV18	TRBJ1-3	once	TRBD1	TGTGCCAGCTCAGAAGGGACAGGCGTTGGAAACACCATATATTTT	CASSEGTGVGNTIYF
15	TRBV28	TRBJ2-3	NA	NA	TGTGCCAGCAGCCCTAGACCACGAGGAGTAGATACGCAGTATTTT	CASSPRPRGVDTQYF
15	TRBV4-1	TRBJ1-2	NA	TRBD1	TGCGCCAGCAGCCAAGGGGACGACAGGGCGGGTGGCTACACCTTC	CASSQGDDRAGGYTF
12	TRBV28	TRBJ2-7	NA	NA	TGTGCCAGCAGTCTGCGACCGGGCGAGCAGTACTTC	CASSLRPGEQYF
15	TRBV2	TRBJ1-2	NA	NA	TGTGCCAGCAGTGAAGAGCAGGGATTTCGCTCTGGCTACACCTTC	CASSEEQGFRSGYTF
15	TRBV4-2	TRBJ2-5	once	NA	TGTGCCAGCAGCCAAGACACAGGGCAGGAAGAGACCCAGTACTTC	CASSQDTGQEETQYF
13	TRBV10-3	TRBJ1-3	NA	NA	TGTGCCGCCTATCCAGGGTCCGGAAACACCATATATTTT	CAAYPGSGNTIYF
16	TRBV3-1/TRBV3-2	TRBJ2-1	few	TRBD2	TGTGCCAGCAGCCAAGAAGCGGGAGGGACGTACAATGAGCAGTTCTTC	CASSQEAGGTYNEQFF
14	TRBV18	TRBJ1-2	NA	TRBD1	TGTGCCAGCTCACCCGGGACAGTTAACTATGGCTACACCTTC	CASSPGTVNYGYTF
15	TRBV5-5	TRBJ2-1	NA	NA	TGTGCCAGCAGCTTGGGGAGCAGTAGTTACAATGAGCAGTTCTTC	CASSLGSSSYNEQFF
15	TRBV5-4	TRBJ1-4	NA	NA	TGTGCCAGCAGCCGGGACCCCTCAACTAATGAAAAACTGTTTTTT	CASSRDPSTNEKLFF
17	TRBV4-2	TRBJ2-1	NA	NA	TGTGCCAGCAGCCAAGGTACACTGTCCAGCTCCTACAATGAGCAGTTCTTC	CASSQGTLSSSYNEQFF
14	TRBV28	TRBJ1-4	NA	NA	TGTGCCAGCAGTCCGAGTGGGGAATATGAAAAACTGTTTTTT	CASSPSGEYEKLFF
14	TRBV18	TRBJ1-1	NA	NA	TGTGCCAGCTCACCGTCCCCGGGGGACACTGAAGCTTTCTTT	CASSPSPGDTEAFF
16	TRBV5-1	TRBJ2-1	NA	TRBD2	TGCGCCAGCAGCACCAGACTAGCGGGACGGCACAATGAGCAGTTCTTC	CASSTRLAGRHNEQFF
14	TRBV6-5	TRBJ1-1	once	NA	TGTGCCACCCGGGCTCCCGGGTCGATCGCTGAAGCTTTCTTT	CATRAPGSIAEAFF
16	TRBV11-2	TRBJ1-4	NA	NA	TGTGCCAGCAGCTTAGATGGTGGCCAGGGTAATGAAAAACTGTTTTTT	CASSLDGGQGNEKLFF
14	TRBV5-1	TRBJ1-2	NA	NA	TGCGCCAGCAGCCTCCTTCCGGGACACAACGGCTACACCTTC	CASSLLPGHNGYTF
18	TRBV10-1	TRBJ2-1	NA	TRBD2	TGCGCCAGCAGTGAGTCCCTCACGGCAAGCGGGAGCAAAAATGAGCAGTTCTTC	CASSESLTASGSKNEQFF
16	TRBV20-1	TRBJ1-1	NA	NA	TGCAGTGCTAGTGGGTCCGGAGCCTGGATTTCCACTGAAGCTTTCTTT	CSASGSGAWISTEAFF
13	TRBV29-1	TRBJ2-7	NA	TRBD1	TGCAGCGTAACCAAACTAGGGGGCGGCGAGCAGTACTTC	CSVTKLGGGEQYF
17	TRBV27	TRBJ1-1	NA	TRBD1	TGTGCCAGCAGTGCGGGGACAGGGGGCCTCATGAACACTGAAGCTTTCTTT	CASSAGTGGLMNTEAFF
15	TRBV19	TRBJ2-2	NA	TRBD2	TGTGCCAGTAGTCCCCGACGGGAGGCCACCGGGGAGCTGTTTTTT	CASSPRREATGELFF
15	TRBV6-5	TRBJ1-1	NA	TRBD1	TGTGCCAGCAGTTATTCGGACAGGCGTCGGAGACAAGCTTTCTTT	CASSYSDRRRRQAFF
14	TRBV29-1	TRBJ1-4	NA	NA	TGCAGCGTTGCTGACGTTCCAACTAATGAAAAACTGTTTTTT	CSVADVPTNEKLFF
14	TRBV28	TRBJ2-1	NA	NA	TGTGCCAGCGGAGGGACCTCCAAAAACAATGAGCAGTTCTTC	CASGGTSKNNEQFF
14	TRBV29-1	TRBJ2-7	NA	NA	TGCAGCGTTGCGGACATGGGTCTCCTCTCGGAGCAGTACTTC	CSVADMGLLSEQYF
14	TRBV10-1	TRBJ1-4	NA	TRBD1	TGCGCCAGCAGTGACGGAGGGGGCGATGAAAAACTGTTTTTT	CASSDGGGDEKLFF
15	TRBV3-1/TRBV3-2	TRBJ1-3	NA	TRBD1	TGTGCCAGCAGCCAAGGGACAGGGGTCGGAAACACCATATATTTT	CASSQGTGVGNTIYF
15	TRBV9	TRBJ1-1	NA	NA	TGTGCCAGCAGCGTGTTTCCCTTCATGAACACTGAAGCTTTCTTT	CASSVFPFMNTEAFF
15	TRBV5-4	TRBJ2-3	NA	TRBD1	TGTGCCAGCAGCGTGGGACAGATCCGCACAGATACGCAGTATTTT	CASSVGQIRTDTQYF
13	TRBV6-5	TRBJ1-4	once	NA	TGTGCCAGCAGGGTTACAACTAATGAAAAACTGTTTTTT	CASRVTTNEKLFF